Presented here are 8 T cell receptor beta chains from one specimen sequenced in a study of regulatory T cells. Their target antigens are unknown. Primers: 52 TRBV forward and 13 TRBJ reverse. TCRdb's table, derived via immunoSEQ multiplex PCR, lists solely in-frame clones and lacks some. Of over 25,000 clones in the sample, 80% to 95% were seen once. Study-wide points: In CD3G-deficient patients, conventional CD4+ T cells were enriched for hydrophobic CDR3 residues at positions 6 and 7.

The sequenced sample was conventional CD4+ T cells sorted from blood. All receptors derive from a person aged 18 to 30 with CD3G deficiency.

This clone was detected a few times. The chain combines TRBV19 with TRBJ2-3, with TRBD1 matching over 8 bases. The CDR3 spans 13 residues. Germline lookup yields CDR1 LNHDA and CDR2 SQIVND (reference sequence). The trim removed 10 bases at V and 4 bases at J, leaving 7 bases unmatched. The CDR3, as DNA: TGTGCCACCCGTCTACAGGGGGCAGATACGCAGTATTTT. This encodes CATRLQGADTQYF.

The chain is built from TRBV6-1 and TRBJ2-5; D may be TRBD1 (5 bases). Trimming cost V 7 bases and J 1 base, with 16 bases left between them. Germline V gives CDR1 MNHNS, CDR2 SASEGT. The CDR3 contains 15 residues. The CDR3 nucleotides read TGTGCCAGCAACTCAGGGCGGAAACTCCAAGAGACCCAGTACTTC. Protein sequence: CASNSGRKLQETQYF.

The chain links TRBV28 to TRBJ2-2; 8 bases agree with TRBD1. From germline, CDR1 is MDHEN and CDR2 SYDVKM. The CDR3 is 16 residues long. Losses at the gene ends were 4 bases for V and 4 bases for J; bases not matched to a gene: 8. CDR3 residues: CASSSPWTGSTGELFF. The CDR3 DNA sequence: TGTGCCAGCAGTTCTCCATGGACAGGGAGCACCGGGGAGCTGTTTTTT. Combining the CDR3 with reference TRBV28 and TRBJ2-2 gives the whole variable domain DVKVTQSSRYLVKRTGEKVFLECVQDMDHENMFWYRQDPGLGLRLIYFSYDVKMKEKGDIPEGYSVSREKKERFSLILESASTNQTSMYLCASSSPWTGSTGELFFGEGSRLTVL.

This CDR3 reads CASSPGQGGEKLFF. The CDR3 DNA follows: TGTGCCAGCAGTCCCGGACAGGGTGGTGAAAAACTGTTTTTT. V gene TRBV28 combines with J gene TRBJ1-4, with 8 bases that match TRBD1. Germline loops: CDR1 MDHEN, CDR2 SYDVKM. The CDR3 runs to 14 residues. With 5 bases clipped from V and 7 bases from J, the junction kept 6 bases outside the gene matches. The full variable domain, rest sourced from reference TRBV28 and TRBJ1-4, is DVKVTQSSRYLVKRTGEKVFLECVQDMDHENMFWYRQDPGLGLRLIYFSYDVKMKEKGDIPEGYSVSREKKERFSLILESASTNQTSMYLCASSPGQGGEKLFFGSGTQLSVL.

The chain links TRBV6-5 to TRBJ2-5, with D unresolved. Germline V gene data show CDR1 as MNHEY and CDR2 as SVGAGI. The V end lost 2 bases, the J end lost 5 bases, and 9 bases lay between the germline ends. This CDR3 is built from 13 residues. The CDR3 here is CASSYTGRETQYF. CDR3 sequence (DNA): TGTGCCAGCAGTTACACCGGCCGGGAGACCCAGTACTTC.

V gene TRBV28 combines with J gene TRBJ1-4; 10 bases are a match to TRBD1. Germline CDR1 MDHEN, CDR2 SYDVKM. The CDR3 loop spans 15 amino acids. V shed 8 bases and J 5 bases; nucleotides not matched to a gene: 8. The CDR3 spells CASGSGQGMNEKLFF. The CDR3 region has the DNA TGTGCCAGCGGGTCGGGACAGGGGATGAATGAAAAACTGTTTTTT.

The chain combines TRBV10-3 with TRBJ2-2; D is uncertain. V lost 8 bases and J 7 bases, leaving 14 bases between the germline ends. This CDR3 has 13 residues. The V gene's germline CDR1 is ENHRY and CDR2 SYGVKD. CDR3 amino acids: CAIGFSGVGELFF. As DNA, the CDR3 is TGTGCCATCGGGTTTTCGGGTGTCGGGGAGCTGTTTTTT.

The chain combines TRBV28 with TRBJ2-7, with D tentatively TRBD2 (6 bases). CDR3 length equals 14 residues. The V end was cut by 5 bases, the J end by 1 base, with 12 bases between. Germline V gene data show CDR1 as MDHEN and CDR2 as SYDVKM. The CDR3 DNA reads as TGTGCCAGCAGTGGATCAGGGAGGTCCTACGAGCAGTACTTC. Its protein product is CASSGSGRSYEQYF.